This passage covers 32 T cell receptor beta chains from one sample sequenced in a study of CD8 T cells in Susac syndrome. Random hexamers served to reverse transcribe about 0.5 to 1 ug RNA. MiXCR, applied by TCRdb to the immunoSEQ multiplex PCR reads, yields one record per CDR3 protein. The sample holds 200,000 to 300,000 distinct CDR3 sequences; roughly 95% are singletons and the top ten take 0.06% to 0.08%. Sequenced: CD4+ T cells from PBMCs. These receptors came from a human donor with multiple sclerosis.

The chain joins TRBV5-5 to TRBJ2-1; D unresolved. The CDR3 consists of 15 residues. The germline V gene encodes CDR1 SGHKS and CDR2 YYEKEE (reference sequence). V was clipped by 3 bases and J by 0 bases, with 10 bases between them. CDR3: CASSSTPSSYNEQFF. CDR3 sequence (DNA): TGTGCCAGCAGCTCGACCCCAAGCTCCTACAATGAGCAGTTCTTC.

In nucleotides, the CDR3 is TGTGCCACCAGTGGCCCAACAGGGACCCTAGGCACCGGGGAGCTGTTTTTT. Its translation is CATSGPTGTLGTGELFF. This rearrangement joins TRBV24-1 to TRBJ2-2; D may be TRBD1 (6 bases). This CDR3 spans 17 amino acids. V lost 5 bases to trimming and J lost 4 bases, with 19 bases between them. In germline, CDR1 is KGHDR, CDR2 SFDVKD.

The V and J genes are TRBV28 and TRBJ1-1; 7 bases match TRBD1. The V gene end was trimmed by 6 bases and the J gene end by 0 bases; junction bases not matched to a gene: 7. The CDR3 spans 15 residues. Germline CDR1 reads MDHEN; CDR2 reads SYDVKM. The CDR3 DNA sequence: TGTGCCAGCAGGCGGGACAGTGGGGTGAACACTGAAGCTTTCTTT. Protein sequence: CASRRDSGVNTEAFF.

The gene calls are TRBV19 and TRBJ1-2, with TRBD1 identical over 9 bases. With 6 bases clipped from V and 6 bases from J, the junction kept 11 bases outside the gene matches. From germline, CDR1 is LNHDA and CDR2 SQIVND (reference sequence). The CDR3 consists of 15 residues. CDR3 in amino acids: CASRSTGGSNDGYTF. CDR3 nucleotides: TGTGCCAGTAGAAGCACAGGGGGCTCGAACGATGGCTACACCTTC.

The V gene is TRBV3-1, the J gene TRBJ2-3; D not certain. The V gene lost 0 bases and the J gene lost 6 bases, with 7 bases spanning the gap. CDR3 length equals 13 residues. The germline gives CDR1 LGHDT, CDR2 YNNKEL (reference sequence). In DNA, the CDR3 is TGTGCCAGCAGCCAAGATCTTCTGGATACGCAGTATTTT. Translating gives CASSQDLLDTQYF.

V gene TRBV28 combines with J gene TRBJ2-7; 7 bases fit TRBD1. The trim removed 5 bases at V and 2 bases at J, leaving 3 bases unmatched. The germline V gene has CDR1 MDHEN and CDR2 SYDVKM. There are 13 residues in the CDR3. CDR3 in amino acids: CASSLTGAYEQYF. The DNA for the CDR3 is TGTGCCAGCAGTCTTACAGGGGCCTACGAGCAGTACTTC.

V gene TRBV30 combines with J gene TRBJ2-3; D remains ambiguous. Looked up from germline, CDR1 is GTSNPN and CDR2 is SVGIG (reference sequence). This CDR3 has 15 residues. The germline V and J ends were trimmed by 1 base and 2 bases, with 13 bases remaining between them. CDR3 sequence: CAWSGGRTSTDTQYF. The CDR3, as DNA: TGTGCCTGGAGTGGCGGACGTACTTCCACAGATACGCAGTATTTT.

CDR3 in DNA: TGTGCCAGCAGAAAAACAGTGAACACCGGGGAGCTGTTTTTT. It codes for CASRKTVNTGELFF. The chain links TRBV27 to TRBJ2-2; D remains unclear. CDR1 and CDR2 (germline): MNHEY, SMNVEV (reference sequence). Trimming pared 6 bases from V and 1 base from J, leaving 9 bases between. The CDR3 runs to 14 residues.

The CDR3: CASTVQGGQETQYF. For the CDR3, the DNA is TGCGCCAGCACCGTCCAGGGCGGGCAAGAGACCCAGTACTTC. V usage is TRBV5-1 and J usage is TRBJ2-5; D is possibly TRBD1 or TRBD2 (5 bases each). Germline values: CDR1 SGHRS, CDR2 YFSETQ. The CDR3 runs 14 residues. V was cut by 6 bases and J by 2 bases, with 14 bases left in between.

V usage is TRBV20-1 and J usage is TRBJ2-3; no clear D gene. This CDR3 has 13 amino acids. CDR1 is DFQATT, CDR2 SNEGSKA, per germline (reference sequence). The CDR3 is CSSRQISSGTQYF. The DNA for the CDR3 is TGCAGCTCAAGGCAGATATCGAGTGGTACGCAGTATTTT.

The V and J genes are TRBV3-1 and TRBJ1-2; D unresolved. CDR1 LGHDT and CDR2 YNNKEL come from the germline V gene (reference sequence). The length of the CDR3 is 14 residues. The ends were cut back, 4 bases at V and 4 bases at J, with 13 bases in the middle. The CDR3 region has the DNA TGTGCCAGCAGCCCCAACATGGAAGGCTATGGCTACACCTTC. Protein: CASSPNMEGYGYTF. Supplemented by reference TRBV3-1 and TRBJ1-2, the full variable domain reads DTAVSQTPKYLVTQMGNDKSIKCEQNLGHDTMYWYKQDSKKFLKIMFSYNNKELIINETVPNRFSPKSPDKAHLNLHINSLELGDSAVYFCASSPNMEGYGYTFGSGTRLTVV.

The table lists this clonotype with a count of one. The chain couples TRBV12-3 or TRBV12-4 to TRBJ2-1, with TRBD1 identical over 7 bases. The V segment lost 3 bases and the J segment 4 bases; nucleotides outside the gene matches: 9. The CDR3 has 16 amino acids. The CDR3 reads CASSFWVGTEYNEQFF. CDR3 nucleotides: TGTGCCAGCAGTTTTTGGGTAGGGACAGAATACAATGAGCAGTTCTTC.

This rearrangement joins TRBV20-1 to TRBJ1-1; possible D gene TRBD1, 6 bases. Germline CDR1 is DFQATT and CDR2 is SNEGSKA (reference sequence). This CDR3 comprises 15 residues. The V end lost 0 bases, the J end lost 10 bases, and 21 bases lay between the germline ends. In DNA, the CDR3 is TGCAGTGCTAGAGACCCCAGGGGACCCGGGGAAATAGCTTTCTTT. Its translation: CSARDPRGPGEIAFF.

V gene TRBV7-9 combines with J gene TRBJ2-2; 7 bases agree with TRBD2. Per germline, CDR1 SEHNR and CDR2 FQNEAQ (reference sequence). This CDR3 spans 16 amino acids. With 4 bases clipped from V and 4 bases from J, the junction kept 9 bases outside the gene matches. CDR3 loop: CASSSRAGEPTGELFF. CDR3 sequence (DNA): TGTGCCAGCAGCTCAAGGGCGGGGGAGCCCACCGGGGAGCTGTTTTTT. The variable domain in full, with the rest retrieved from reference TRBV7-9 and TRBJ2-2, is DTGVSQNPRHKITKRGQNVTFRCDPISEHNRLYWYRQTLGQGPEFLTYFQNEAQLEKSRLLSDRFSAERPKGSFSTLEIQRTEQGDSAMYLCASSSRAGEPTGELFFGEGSRLTVL.

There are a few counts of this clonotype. This CDR3 reads CASAGPNSPLHF. The DNA of the CDR3 is TGTGCCAGCGCCGGGCCGAATTCACCCCTCCACTTT. The gene calls are TRBV6-1 and TRBJ1-6; D remains unclear. Germline CDR1 MNHNS, CDR2 SASEGT. This CDR3 has 12 amino acids. Between the trimmed V and J ends, which lost 8 bases and 7 bases, there was a span of 9 bases.

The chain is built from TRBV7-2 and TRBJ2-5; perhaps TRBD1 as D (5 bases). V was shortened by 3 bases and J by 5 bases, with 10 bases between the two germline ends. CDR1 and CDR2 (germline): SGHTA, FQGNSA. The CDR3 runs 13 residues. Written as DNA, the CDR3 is TGTGCCAGCAGCTTCGCAGGGTCTGAGACCCAGTACTTC. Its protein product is CASSFAGSETQYF.

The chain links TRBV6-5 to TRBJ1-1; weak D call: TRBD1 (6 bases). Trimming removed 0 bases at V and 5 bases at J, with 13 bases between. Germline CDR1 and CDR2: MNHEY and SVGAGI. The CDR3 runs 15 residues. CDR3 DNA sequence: TGTGCCAGCAGTTACTCGGGGCAGGGGAGGACTGAAGCTTTCTTT. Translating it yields CASSYSGQGRTEAFF.

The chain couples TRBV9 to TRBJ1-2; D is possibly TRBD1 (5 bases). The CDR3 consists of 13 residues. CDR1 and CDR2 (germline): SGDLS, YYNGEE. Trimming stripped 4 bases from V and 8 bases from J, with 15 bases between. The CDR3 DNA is TGTGCCAGCAGCCTGCTGGGGGTCTACGGCTACACCTTC. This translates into CASSLLGVYGYTF.

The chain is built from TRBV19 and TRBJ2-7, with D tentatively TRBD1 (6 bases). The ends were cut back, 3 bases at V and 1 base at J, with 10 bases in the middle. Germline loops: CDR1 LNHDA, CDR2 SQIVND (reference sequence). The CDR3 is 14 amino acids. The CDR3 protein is CASSISGQSYEQYF. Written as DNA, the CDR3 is TGTGCCAGTAGTATTTCCGGACAGTCCTACGAGCAGTACTTC.

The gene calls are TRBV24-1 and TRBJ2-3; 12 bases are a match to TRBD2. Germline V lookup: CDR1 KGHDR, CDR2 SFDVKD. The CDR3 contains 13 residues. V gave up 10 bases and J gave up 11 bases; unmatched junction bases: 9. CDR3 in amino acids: CATGLAGIEGQYF. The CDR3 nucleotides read TGTGCCACGGGACTAGCGGGCATCGAGGGGCAGTATTTT.

The CDR3 reads CASSQQGAQYEQYV. The CDR3 bases are TGTGCCAGCAGCCAACAGGGGGCGCAATACGAGCAGTACGTC. V gene TRBV12-3 or TRBV12-4 combines with J gene TRBJ2-7, with TRBD1 matching 9 bases. With V trimmed by 6 bases and J by 4 bases, 7 bases remained unmatched. This CDR3 region has 14 residues.

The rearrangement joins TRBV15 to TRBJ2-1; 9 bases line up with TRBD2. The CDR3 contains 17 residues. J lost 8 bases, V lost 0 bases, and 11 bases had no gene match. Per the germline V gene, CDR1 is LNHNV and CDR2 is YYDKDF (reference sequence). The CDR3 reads CATSRDRGGGAVDEQFF. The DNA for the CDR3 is TGTGCCACCAGCAGAGATCGAGGCGGGGGGGCGGTCGATGAGCAGTTCTTC.

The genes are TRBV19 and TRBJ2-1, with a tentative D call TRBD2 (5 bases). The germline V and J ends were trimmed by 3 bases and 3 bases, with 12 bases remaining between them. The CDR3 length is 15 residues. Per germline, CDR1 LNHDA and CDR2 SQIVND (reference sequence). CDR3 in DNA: TGTGCCAGTAGTATGGTGGGAGCTAACTACAATGAGCAGTTCTTC. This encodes CASSMVGANYNEQFF.

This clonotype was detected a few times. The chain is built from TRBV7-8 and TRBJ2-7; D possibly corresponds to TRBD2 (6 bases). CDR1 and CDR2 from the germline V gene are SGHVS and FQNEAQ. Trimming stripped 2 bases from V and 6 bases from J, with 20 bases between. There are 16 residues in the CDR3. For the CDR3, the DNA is TGTGCCAGCAGCTTAATCAGGGCGGGGTCCCCTCGCGAGCAGTACTTC. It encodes CASSLIRAGSPREQYF.

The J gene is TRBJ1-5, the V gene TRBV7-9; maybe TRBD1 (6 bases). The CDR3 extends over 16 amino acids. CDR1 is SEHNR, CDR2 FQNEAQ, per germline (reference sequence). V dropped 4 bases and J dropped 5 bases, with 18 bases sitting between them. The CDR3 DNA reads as TGTGCCAGCAGCTGGAGTGGGGGGGCAGGAGATCAGCCCCAGCATTTT. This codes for CASSWSGGAGDQPQHF.

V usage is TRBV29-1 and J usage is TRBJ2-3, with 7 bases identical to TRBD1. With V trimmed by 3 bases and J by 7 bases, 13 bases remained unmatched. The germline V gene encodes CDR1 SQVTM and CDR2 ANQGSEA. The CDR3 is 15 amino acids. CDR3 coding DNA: TGCAGCGTTGATGGTCAGGACAGGCCGCAGAATACGCAGTATTTT. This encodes CSVDGQDRPQNTQYF.

This CDR3 reads CSAEAGTSGFVSTDTQYF. The CDR3 DNA sequence: TGCAGTGCCGAAGCGGGGACTAGCGGTTTTGTGAGCACAGATACGCAGTATTTT. The chain employs TRBV20-1 and TRBJ2-3; 11 bases map to TRBD2. The CDR3 is 18 amino acids. Losses at the gene ends were 6 bases for V and 0 bases for J; bases not matched to a gene: 14. In germline, CDR1 is DFQATT, CDR2 SNEGSKA (reference sequence).

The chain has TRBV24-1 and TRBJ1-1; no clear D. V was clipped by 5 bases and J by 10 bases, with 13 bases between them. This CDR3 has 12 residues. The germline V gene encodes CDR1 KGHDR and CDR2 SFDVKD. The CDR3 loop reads CATSGNRGRAFF. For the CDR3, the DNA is TGTGCCACCAGTGGCAACAGAGGGCGAGCTTTCTTT.

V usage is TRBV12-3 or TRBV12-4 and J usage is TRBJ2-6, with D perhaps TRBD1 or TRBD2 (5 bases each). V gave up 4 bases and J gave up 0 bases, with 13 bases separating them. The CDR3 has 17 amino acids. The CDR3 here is CASSSSSGLSGANVLTF. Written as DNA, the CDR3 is TGTGCCAGCAGTTCATCCTCGGGGCTCTCTGGGGCCAACGTCCTGACTTTC.

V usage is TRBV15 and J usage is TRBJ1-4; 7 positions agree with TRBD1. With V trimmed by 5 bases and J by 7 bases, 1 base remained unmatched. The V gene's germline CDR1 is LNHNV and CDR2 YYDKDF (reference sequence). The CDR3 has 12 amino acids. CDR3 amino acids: CATSRQGEKLFF. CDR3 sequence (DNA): TGTGCCACCAGCCGACAGGGTGAAAAACTGTTTTTT.

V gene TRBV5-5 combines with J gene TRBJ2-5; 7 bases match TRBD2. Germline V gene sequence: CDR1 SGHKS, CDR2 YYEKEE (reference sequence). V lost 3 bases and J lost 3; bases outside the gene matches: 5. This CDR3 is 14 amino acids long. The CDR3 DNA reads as TGTGCCAGCAGCTGGGAGGGGAGAGAAGAGACCCAGTACTTC. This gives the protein CASSWEGREETQYF.

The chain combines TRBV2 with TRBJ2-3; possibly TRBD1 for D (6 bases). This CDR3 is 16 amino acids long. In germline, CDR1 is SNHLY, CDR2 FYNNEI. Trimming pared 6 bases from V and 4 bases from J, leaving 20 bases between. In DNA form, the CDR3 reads TGTGCCAGCAGAACTGGACAGCCTGTCGGGCCAGATACGCAGTATTTT. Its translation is CASRTGQPVGPDTQYF. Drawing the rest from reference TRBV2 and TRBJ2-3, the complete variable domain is EPEVTQTPSHQVTQMGQEVILRCVPISNHLYFYWYRQILGQKVEFLVSFYNNEISEKSEIFDDQFSVERPDGSNFTLKIRSTKLEDSAMYFCASRTGQPVGPDTQYFGPGTRLTVL.